Described below is a single TCR beta chain sequence and its context. It lacks a known antigen. One base away there is no much larger clone; base qualities are not given. Patients with autoimmune disease history or receiving systemic immunosuppression were excluded from the trial. Peripheral blood for TCR sequencing was drawn from every dose cohort at baseline, at cycle 4 day 1 and at cycle 7 day 1. Samples were obtained from an open-label, multicenter, first-in-human phase I dose-escalation trial of ivuxolimab. Adults with locally advanced or metastatic melanoma, renal cell carcinoma, hepatocellular carcinoma or head and neck squamous cell carcinoma were enrolled in the trial. Before TCR sequencing, CD4+ T cells and CD8+ T cells from peripheral blood were sorted into separate populations. Genomic DNA was isolated from the sorted cells so that the TCRbeta CDR3 region could be sequenced. The immunoSEQ Assay was used for sequencing of TCRbeta CDR3 regions. TCRdb re-hosts the immuneACCESS table, in-frame sequences only. Its copies lack some clones; in the studies checked, an unresolved V gene accounts for under half of them, and the cause for the rest is not known. In all, the sample holds tens of thousands of clones, and roughly four fifths of those were seen once. The leading ten clones occupy 50% of the sample.

These data come from a study of OX40 agonist ivuxolimab in advanced cancers. For the wider study: Ivuxolimab was a fully human IgG2 agonistic monoclonal antibody targeting the costimulatory receptor OX40 (CD134). Peripheral TCRbeta sequencing was intended to test whether TCR sequence diversity was altered and clonal T-cell expansion was caused by ivuxolimab. Of the approximately 54 patients in dose escalation, approximately 20 had hepatocellular carcinoma, some 15 had melanoma, 9 had renal cell carcinoma and 9 had head and neck cancer. A male proportion of 82.7% and a mean age of 60 years, ranging from roughly 23 to 85, were recorded for the dose-escalation cohort. The paper reports the monotherapy dose-escalation portion (N of about 56 patients) of the phase I ivuxolimab trial. Prior anti-PD-1, anti-PD-L1 or anti-CTLA-4 therapy was permitted, and checkpoint inhibitors had been received by about 36% of dose-escalation patients. Three dose-escalation patients achieved partial responses, one with hepatocellular carcinoma and two with cutaneous melanoma. Intravenous ivuxolimab was administered to patients every 2 weeks at six dose levels: 0.01, 0.1, 0.3, 1.5, 3 and 10 mg/kg.

General study outcomes and caveats: In the 0.1-3.0 mg/kg groups, partial responders were among the patients with the lowest normalized peripheral clonal expansion, particularly in CD8+ T cells. On average, CD8+ T cells showed more expanded clones than CD4+ T cells after ivuxolimab. Low levels of normalized T-cell clonal expansion were also seen in some nonresponding patients. At doses of 0.1 to 3.0 mg/kg, clonal expansion of both CD4+ and CD8+ blood T cells was observed from baseline to week 6. Which antigens the clonally expanded peripheral T cells were specific for was not determined.

CDR1 and CDR2, looked up from the germline V gene, are LGHNA and YNFKEQ. The CDR3 has 15 amino acids, counting the end cysteine and phenylalanine. Just the 45-base CDR3 DNA is kept, in frame starting at base 1. V loses 4 bases of germline sequence and J loses 1 base, and the interval between the two ends is 14 bases. The TCR originated in an adult with an advanced solid tumor such as melanoma, head and neck, liver or kidney cancer. The rearranged chain carries TRBV4-2 and TRBJ2-7; the D call could be TRBD1 or TRBD2, with each sharing 6 bases. Material: CD4+ or CD8+ T cells sorted from blood, obtained in a trial of the OX40 agonist ivuxolimab. For the CDR3, the sequence is CASSPLRGESYEQYF. The base sequence is TGTGCCAGCAGCCCCTTAAGGGGGGAATCCTACGAGCAGTACTTC.